This T cell receptor beta chain was retrieved from a study of PD-1 blockade in classical Hodgkin lymphoma. Study observations and caveats: Diversity in CD4+ TCRs, unlike that measured in CD8+ TCRs, had risen significantly by C4D1.

Method: immunoSEQ multiplex PCR; TCRdb's copy keeps in-frame clones and lacks some. Of 25,000 to 35,000 clones listed, 82% are singletons. Details on this clone: Antigen unknown.

This CDR3 region has 15 residues. In germline, CDR1 is MNHEY, CDR2 SMNVEV (reference sequence). The V gene lost 5 bases and the J gene lost 3 bases, with 15 bases spanning the gap. Time point reported: cycle 4 day 1 (C4D1), after less than 7 weeks of nivolumab. All patients experienced relapse after autologous stem cell transplantation, and brentuximab vedotin exposure was variable. Complete response, partial response or progressive disease were the best responses. The sample was peripheral blood mononuclear cells (PBMCs), taken before the fourth cycle of nivolumab. V usage is TRBV27 and J usage is TRBJ2-3; unclear D gene. The clonotype originates from a human donor with classical Hodgkin lymphoma. CDR3 in amino acids: CASSIKGYWTDTQYF. In nucleotides, the CDR3 is TGTGCCAGCAGTATAAAAGGGTATTGGACAGATACGCAGTATTTT.